The clone carrying this T cell receptor beta chain was observed once. The antigen is unknown. Pooled in the analysis were second doses at about 4 or about 12 weeks. The V gene lost 5 bases and the J gene lost 3 bases, with 10 bases spanning the gap. The CDR3 totals 14 residues. CDR1 and CDR2 from the germline V gene are LGHNA and YSLEER. The sample belongs to a study of T cell responses to AZD1222 COVID-19 vaccine. General study points: Spike-specific TCRs gained breadth and depth after people received two AZD1222 doses.

Here immunoSEQ multiplex PCR was the method, and the copy in TCRdb shows in-frame clones only, minus some. The sample consists of some 150,000 clones, 70% to 90% of them appearing once. This sequence was found in an adult who received the AZD1222 COVID-19 vaccine. Here the sequenced sample was peripheral blood, taken 28 days after the second AZD1222 dose. The chain joins TRBV4-3 to TRBJ1-4; D not certain. The CDR3 sequence: CASSDNGANEKLFF. The CDR3 nucleotides read TGCGCCAGCAGCGATAACGGGGCTAATGAAAAACTGTTTTTT.